This entry lists 4 T cell receptor beta chains sequenced from one sample in a study of T cell clonotyping in hematopoietic cell transplantation. Generated by immunoSEQ multiplex PCR, the TCRdb table keeps only in-frame clones and is missing some. The data contain about 70,000 clones, about 93% of them singletons. Source material: peripheral blood mononuclear cells. These receptors all stem from a middle-aged man in good health. Some clones in this sample may be carry-over from other donors' samples.

This clone was seen more than once but under ten times. The chain couples TRBV28 to TRBJ1-2; a weak D match, TRBD1 (5 bases). Germline lookup yields CDR1 MDHEN and CDR2 SYDVKM. Trimming cost V 8 bases and J 6 bases, with 22 bases left between them. The CDR3 length is 15 residues. In DNA form, the CDR3 reads TGTGCCAGCGGACCAAATCCCACGTGGGACCATGGCTACACCTTC. This codes for CASGPNPTWDHGYTF.

The chain carries TRBV4-3 and TRBJ2-2; 15 positions match TRBD2. Looked up from germline, CDR1 is LGHNA and CDR2 is YSLEER. CDR3 size: 22 residues. Trimming removed 0 bases from V and 5 bases from J; junction bases left unmatched: 16. The chain's CDR3 is CASSQDIPGLAGGRTTTGELFF. CDR3 sequence (DNA): TGCGCCAGCAGCCAAGACATTCCGGGACTAGCGGGAGGACGAACAACGACCGGGGAGCTGTTTTTT.

The chain uses TRBV4-1 and TRBJ2-1, with 10 positions matching TRBD2. The CDR3 is made up of 15 amino acids. The trim removed 0 bases at V and 4 bases at J, leaving 0 bases unmatched. Germline V gene sequence: CDR1 MGHRA, CDR2 YSYEKL. As DNA, the CDR3 is TGCGCCAGCAGCCAAGAGACTAGCGGGTACAATGAGCAGTTCTTC. Its protein is CASSQETSGYNEQFF.

The sample holds one count of this clone. The chain recombines TRBV5-1 with TRBJ1-6; TRBD1 aligns across 7 bases. This CDR3 is built from 15 residues. J lost 10 bases, V lost 1 base, and 8 bases had no gene match. From germline, CDR1 is SGHRS and CDR2 YFSETQ. CDR3: CASSLNGRGISPLHF. As DNA, the CDR3 is TGCGCCAGCAGCTTGAACGGCAGGGGGATCTCACCCCTCCACTTT.